This T cell receptor (beta chain) came from a study of blood T cells in healthy people across ages. CDR3 length equals 17 residues. Germline V lookup: CDR1 ENHRY, CDR2 SYGVKD. Deletions cut 2 bases from V and 0 bases from J, with 11 bases between. Through a sample-barcoded 5' primer and a J-beta primer mix, a second PCR was run for about 6 to 11 cycles. TCRdb ran MiXCR on the 5' RACE reads and lists one entry per CDR3 protein. The sample holds about 800,000 distinct CDR3 sequences, around 25% seen once. This clonotype was seen more than once but under ten times. These data were likewise used in another study, on T cells of mothers and their children. That work contributes: Material was donated by three healthy Caucasian mothers and their six children. Barcodes for each sample and 2-4 random nucleotides were added by the M1S primer used in the second PCR.

The rearrangement links TRBV10-3 to TRBJ2-6, with D hard to call. The TCR originated in a boy between 5 and 17 years old in good health. Material: blood. CDR3 region: CAISEQSDGSGANVLTF. CDR3 nucleotides: TGTGCCATCAGTGAGCAATCGGACGGCTCTGGGGCCAACGTCCTGACTTTC.